Only one count was recorded for the clone carrying this TCR beta chain. No antigen is known for it. The record originates from a study of T cell responses to AZD1222 COVID-19 vaccine. This CDR3 has 14 residues. Germline V gives CDR1 SGHDT, CDR2 YYEEEE. Between the trimmed V and J ends, which lost 4 bases and 6 bases, there was a span of 17 bases. General study results and limits: Nearly half of spike-specific TCRs reportedly target unmutated variant regions. Just five to seven AZD1222 recipients tested seropositive at baseline.

The assay was immunoSEQ multiplex PCR, and TCRdb's table has in-frame clones only and misses some. The table records roughly 150,000 clones, about nine tenths of them present only once. The chain carries TRBV5-6 and TRBJ2-7; TRBD1 or TRBD2 may be the D gene (5 bases each). The sequencing here drew on peripheral blood, taken on day 0 of AZD1222 vaccination. The receptor's source is an adult in good health. The CDR3 nucleotides are TGTGCCAGCAGCCCTGACAGTGGGGCGGGCGAGCAGTACTTC. This codes for CASSPDSGAGEQYF.